The 6 T cell receptor beta chains given below trace back to one sample, sequenced in a study of blood T cell repertoires in COVID-19. Clones were sequenced by immunoSEQ multiplex PCR, and TCRdb holds only the in-frame ones, with some missing. In the table there are about 55,000 clones, almost 90% of which are singletons. Input material: peripheral blood. The receptors were gathered from a man aged 60 to 69 with active COVID-19.

The chain is built from TRBV12-3 or TRBV12-4 and TRBJ1-5; no firm D call. The germline V and J ends were trimmed by 5 bases and 5 bases, with 7 bases remaining between them. This CDR3 has 12 residues. The CDR3 sequence: CASSTHDQPQHF. The CDR3 nucleotides read TGTGCCAGCAGTACACACGATCAGCCCCAGCATTTT.

As DNA, the CDR3 is TGTGCCAGCTCTGACAGGATCGGCTCCTACAATGAGCAGTTCTTC. Protein: CASSDRIGSYNEQFF. V usage is TRBV18 and J usage is TRBJ2-1; D might be TRBD1 (6 bases). Germline CDR1 reads KGHSH; CDR2 reads LQKENI. The CDR3 extends over 15 amino acids. Trimming stripped 6 bases from V and 0 bases from J, with 12 bases between.

This clone was seen a single time. The chain carries TRBV7-7 and TRBJ2-1, with 9 bases identical to TRBD2. V shed 1 base and J 7 bases; nucleotides not matched to a gene: 5. The CDR3 loop spans 15 amino acids. Per germline, CDR1 SSHAT and CDR2 FNYEAQ (reference sequence). The CDR3 region is CASSLVLAGVNEQFF. In nucleotides, the CDR3 is TGTGCCAGCAGCTTAGTTTTAGCGGGAGTGAATGAGCAGTTCTTC.

As regards this clone: The sample carries other DNA sequences with the same CDR3. The genes are TRBV19 and TRBJ2-1, with 13 bases identical to TRBD2. V shed 6 bases and J 4 bases; nucleotides not matched to a gene: 3. CDR1 and CDR2 (germline): LNHDA, SQIVND (reference sequence). This CDR3 region has 15 residues. CDR3 sequence: CASSLGLAGYNEQFF. For the CDR3, the DNA is TGTGCCAGTAGCCTGGGACTAGCGGGATACAATGAGCAGTTCTTC.

This rearrangement joins TRBV6-6 to TRBJ2-1; 8 bases are shared with TRBD2. V was clipped by 10 bases and J by 6 bases; unmatched bases: 11. The CDR3 covers 14 residues. Germline CDR1 and CDR2: MNHNY and SVGAGI (reference sequence). The CDR3 spells CATSRGASRNEQFF. DNA for the CDR3: TGTGCCACCTCGCGGGGGGCTAGCCGCAATGAGCAGTTCTTC.

The count of this clone is one. The chain links TRBV24-1 to TRBJ1-5; no firm D call. Germline V lookup: CDR1 KGHDR, CDR2 SFDVKD. The CDR3 extends over 14 amino acids. The V end lost 6 bases, the J end lost 1 base, and 9 bases lay between the germline ends. The DNA for the CDR3 is TGTGCCACCAGTTCGGGAGGAAGCAATCAGCCCCAGCATTTT. This gives the protein CATSSGGSNQPQHF.